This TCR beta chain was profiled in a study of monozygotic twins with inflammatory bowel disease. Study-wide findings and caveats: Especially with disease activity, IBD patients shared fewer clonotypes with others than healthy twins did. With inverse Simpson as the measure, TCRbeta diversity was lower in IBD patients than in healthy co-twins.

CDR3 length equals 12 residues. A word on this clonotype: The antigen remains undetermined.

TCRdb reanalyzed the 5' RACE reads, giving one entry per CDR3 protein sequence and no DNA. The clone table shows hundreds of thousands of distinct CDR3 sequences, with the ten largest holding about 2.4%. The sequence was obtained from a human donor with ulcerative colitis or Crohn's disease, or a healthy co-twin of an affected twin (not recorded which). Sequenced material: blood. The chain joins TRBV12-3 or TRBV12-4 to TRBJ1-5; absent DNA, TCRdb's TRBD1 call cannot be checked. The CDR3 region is CASSSPPQPQHF.